This T cell receptor (beta chain) originates from a study of T-cell reconstitution after alpha-beta-depleted transplantation in children. Study-level points and caveats: Elevated TCRbeta diversity at day 60 was traced, in some patients, to surviving recipient T cells and thymic progenitors. T-cell counts and diversity at one year following transplant were attributed mainly to newly produced T cells. Several hundred expanded graft clones reportedly gave rise to the alpha-beta T cells present about two months after transplant.

This clonotype has a count of ten or more. Its antigen is undetermined. Molecular barcoding with unique molecular identifiers was used for the TCRbeta library. TCRdb ran MiXCR on the PCR reads and lists one entry per CDR3 protein. The sample has over 200,000 distinct CDR3 sequences; roughly a tenth are singletons. The germline gives CDR1 MDHEN, CDR2 SYDVKM. Losses at the gene ends were 6 bases for V and 4 bases for J; bases not matched to a gene: 3. This CDR3 spans 12 amino acids. Sequencing was performed on PBMCs, taken before TCRalphabeta/CD19-depleted stem cell transplant. This receptor was identified in a child younger than two with acute myeloid leukemia, due to receive a stem cell transplant. J is TRBJ2-7 and V is TRBV28, with 7 bases lining up with TRBD1. CDR3 DNA sequence: TGTGCCAGCAGATTACAGGGGTACGAGCAGTACTTC. Its protein is CASRLQGYEQYF.